Given below is one T cell receptor beta chain in context. All enrollees were roughly 18 to 100 years old and from 20 to 30 US areas. The record originates from a study of blood T cell repertoires in COVID-19. This table comes from immunoSEQ multiplex PCR, and its TCRdb copy is limited to in-frame clones, with some not included. The sample lists more than 300,000 clones, roughly 90% occurring once. V was clipped by 5 bases and J by 3 bases; unmatched bases: 10. The germline gives CDR1 SGHRS, CDR2 YFSETQ. CDR3 length equals 15 residues. The receptor was isolated from a woman younger than 45 who had been exposed to COVID-19. The sample comprised PBMCs or T cells enriched from blood (not recorded which). The chain joins TRBV5-1 to TRBJ2-7, with 8 bases that match TRBD1. The CDR3 loop reads CASRPGGKVYYEQYF. CDR3 nucleotides: TGCGCCAGCAGGCCAGGGGGCAAGGTTTACTACGAGCAGTACTTC.